The entry that follows covers one T cell receptor (beta chain) sequence. No antigen is known for it. The PCR employed 60 Vbeta primers together with 13 Jbeta primers. Some clones are missing from TCRdb's copy, which holds only in-frame ones; the method was immunoSEQ multiplex PCR. Of roughly 220,000 clones in the sample, 70% to 90% are singletons; the top ten hold 2.9%. CDR1 and CDR2 (germline): KGHSH, LQKENI. The CDR3 sequence is 14 residues long. V was trimmed by 6 bases and J by 8 bases, leaving 19 bases between them. This specimen belongs to a study of cytomegalovirus exposure and HLA in healthy donors. Study in general: The early release's HLA-typed donors yielded 65 million to 85 million unique TCRs. Whole-study results and caveats: Testing in vitro showed a few CMV-associated chains specific for CMV antigens. It was reported that the classifier diagnosed cytomegalovirus status with high specificity and sensitivity in both the original and validation cohorts.

The donors (healthy individuals) were bone marrow donors. Sequencing input: PBMCs. The sequence was obtained from a young man in good health and CMV-seronegative. This chain connects TRBV18 to TRBJ1-2; D possibly corresponds to TRBD1 (6 bases). Here the CDR3 DNA reads TGTGCCAGCTCCCCCTCGGGAGGGGGACGGGGCTACACCTTC. Protein product: CASSPSGGGRGYTF.